This TCR beta chain emerged from a study of blood T cell repertoires in COVID-19 (dated by TCRdb to the early 2020s). For the wider study: Samples covering the acute and convalescent phases of COVID-19 were provided by collaborators in the United States, Italy and Spain. The prospective study material was composed of cDNA or gDNA derived from T cells, B-cell-depleted T cells, or PBMCs. Subjects who had been exposed to COVID-19, were actively infected with it, or had recovered from it provided the deeply sampled blood TCRbeta repertoires that made up the dataset. The repertoires were released in a freely available public database intended as a resource for research on the immune response to SARS-CoV-2. The samples were drawn from the first 160 participants of the ongoing ImmuneRACE study and from 1,254 subjects provided by 6 global collaborators. The sample metadata nearly always contained a de-identified subject ID, COVID-19 status, age in years and sex. Where available, HLA class I and class II types were taken from metadata supplied by the sample provider and were not determined by assay-based typing.

The immunoSEQ Assay, a bias-controlled multiplex PCR, was used to amplify TCRbeta CDR3 regions from genomic DNA. Turning to the authors' computational methods: Nucleated cell counts per sample were estimated from amplification of reference gene primers within the assay. To quantify the absolute abundance of each unique TCRbeta CDR3 rearrangement, sequence reads were collapsed and filtered. For each sample, productive Simpson clonality was calculated by taking the square root of Simpson's diversity index across productive rearrangements. The clones in this table, taken by TCRdb from immuneACCESS, are in-frame only. Not every clone is retained; where verified, under half of the shortfall comes from an unresolved V gene, and the cause of the rest is unknown. V, J and clone size were drawn from that table, and D and trimming were deduced from the DNA. The table for this sample lists 150,000 or so clones; 75% to 90% of them were counted only once. Clones ranked in the top ten supply 2.5% to 3% of the sample.

Regarding this clone: No cognate antigen has been identified for it. Qualities for individual bases were not recorded, and no much larger clone is one base off.

Here V drops 4 bases and J drops 1 base, and the junction holds 1 base not matched to any gene. The CDR3 starts with the cysteine, ends with the phenylalanine, and has 13 residues. The retained sequence is limited to the CDR3, 39 bases, with the frame set at the first base. The germline V gene (reference sequence) supplies CDR1 SGHKS and CDR2 YYEKEE. Collaborating institutions collected whole blood in K2EDTA tubes following their own protocols. For TCRbeta analysis, collaborators shipped samples in one of three forms: frozen whole blood, isolated PBMCs, or DNA extracted from either of those sample types. On the study overall, not on this receptor specifically: Clinical and demographic metadata were provided uncurated, with the amount varying by source and participant.

Material for sequencing was peripheral blood. Recombination joined TRBV5-5 with TRBJ1-1; a stretch of 7 junction bases matches TRBD1. This receptor was identified in a man aged 55-75 years with active or convalescent COVID-19. The DNA sequence is as follows: TGTGCCAGCAGCCGGACAGGGAACACTGAAGCTTTCTTT. Its translation is CASSRTGNTEAFF.